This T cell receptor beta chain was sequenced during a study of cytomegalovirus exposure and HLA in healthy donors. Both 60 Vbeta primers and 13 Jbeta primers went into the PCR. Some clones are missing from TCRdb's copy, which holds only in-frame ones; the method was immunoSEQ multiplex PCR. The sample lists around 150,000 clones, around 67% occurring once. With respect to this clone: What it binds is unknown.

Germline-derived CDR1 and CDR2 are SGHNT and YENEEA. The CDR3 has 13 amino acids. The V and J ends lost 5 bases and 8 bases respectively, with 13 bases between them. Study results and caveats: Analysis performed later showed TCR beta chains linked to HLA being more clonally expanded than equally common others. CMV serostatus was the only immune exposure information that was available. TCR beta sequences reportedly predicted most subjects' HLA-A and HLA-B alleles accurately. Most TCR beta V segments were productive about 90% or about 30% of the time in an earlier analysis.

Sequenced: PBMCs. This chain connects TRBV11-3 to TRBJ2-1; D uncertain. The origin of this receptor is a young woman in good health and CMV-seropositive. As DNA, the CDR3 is TGTGCCAGCAGCCCGTCCCTCGGTTATGAGCAGTTCTTC. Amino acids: CASSPSLGYEQFF. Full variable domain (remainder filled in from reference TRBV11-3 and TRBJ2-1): EAGVVQSPRYKIIEKKQPVAFWCNPISGHNTLYWYLQNLGQGPELLIRYENEEAVDDSQLPKDRFSAERLKGVDSTLKIQPAELGDSAVYLCASSPSLGYEQFFGPGTRLTVL.